This T cell receptor beta chain was identified during a study of prognosis after radiotherapy for stage I lung cancer. This clonotype showed up just once. Antigen specificity is unknown. A junction end diverges from the germline sequence, so it may reflect a read error. Node negativity on CT and PET/CT was present in all patients, alongside an absence of prior chemotherapy, radiotherapy or other malignancies. Regarding the study as a whole: After stereotactic body radiation therapy, median unique TCR clones were roughly 6,900, down from approximately 10,000.

Template was genomic DNA; TCR beta CDR3 amplified in two multiplex PCR rounds. Individual primers that were specific to each TRBV and TRBJ gene served in first-round PCR. TCRdb processed the multiplex PCR reads anew with MiXCR; each CDR3 protein has one entry. The sample shows about 19,000 distinct CDR3 sequences, around 50% of them seen only once. The sample consisted of PBMCs, taken before or after stereotactic body radiation therapy (not recorded which). The sequence was obtained from a donor aged 50 or older with non-small cell lung cancer.

The CDR3 DNA follows: TGTGCCAGCCTGACTAGCGGGAGGGCCACAGCGTATGGGTCCAACGTCCTGACTTTC. Translation gives CASLTSGRATAYGSNVLTF. The rearrangement joins TRBV27 to TRBJ2-6; 14 nucleotides align to TRBD2. CDR3 size: 19 residues. Looked up from germline, CDR1 is MNHEY and CDR2 is SMNVEV (reference sequence).